This T cell receptor beta chain came from a study of blood T cell repertoires in COVID-19. Some clones are missing from TCRdb's copy, which holds only in-frame ones; the method was immunoSEQ multiplex PCR. The sample contains 150,000 to 200,000 clones, 75% to 90% of which appear only once. Germline assignment: CDR1 SSHAT and CDR2 FNYEAQ (reference sequence). CDR3 length: 18 residues. Note on this clone: Sequence at one end of the junction differs from germline and may be a read error.

This sequence joins TRBV7-7 and TRBJ1-5; 8 bases map to TRBD1. The sample comprised peripheral blood. This TCR was recovered from a human donor in a cohort sampled during active COVID-19. The CDR3 sequence: CASSLFGQGASENQPQHF. CDR3 DNA sequence: TGTGCTAGCAGCTTATTCGGGCAGGGGGCAAGTGAGAATCAGCCCCAGCATTTT. The whole variable domain, remainder taken from reference TRBV7-7 and TRBJ1-5, is GAGVSQSPRYKVTKRGQDVTLRCDPISSHATLYWYQQALGQGPEFLTYFNYEAQPDKSGLPSDRFSAERPEGSISTLTIQRTEQRDSAMYRCASSLFGQGASENQPQHFGDGTRLSIL.